Sequencing of this T cell receptor beta chain was carried out in a study of blood T cell repertoires in COVID-19. Participant age was roughly 18 to 95 years, and participants resided in around 24 US areas. CDR3 length equals 14 residues. Looked up from germline, CDR1 is SGHTA and CDR2 is FQGNSA. Unmatched junction bases numbered 3, after V lost 5 bases and J lost 2 bases. Sequencing used immunoSEQ multiplex PCR; TCRdb keeps in-frame clones, though not all of them. Among fewer than 250,000 clones listed, 83% were seen once. V and J are TRBV7-2 and TRBJ1-1; 9 nucleotides match TRBD1. This clonotype was sampled from a woman aged 40 to 50 who had been exposed to COVID-19. Sequenced input: PBMCs or T cells enriched from blood (not recorded which). The CDR3 DNA reads as TGTGCCAGCAGCGGGGACAGGGCAAACACTGAAGCTTTCTTT. The encoded protein is CASSGDRANTEAFF.